The entry below gives a single T cell receptor beta chain sequence along with its context. As yet, its antigen is unknown. Profiled with immunoSEQ multiplex PCR; TCRdb holds only in-frame clones, not every one. The sample has roughly 100,000 clones; less than 90% are singletons. This entry belongs to a study of T cell responses to AZD1222 COVID-19 vaccine. Study findings and constraints: Spike-spanning, vaccine-associated CD4 TCRs were dominant at 160-218 and 743-854. Seropositive at baseline were only five or six AZD1222 recipients. All repertoire sampling was performed exclusively after the peak T cell response. A reported finding is that nearly half of spike-specific TCRs target unmutated variant regions.

The source is an adult in good health. The material sequenced was peripheral blood, taken on day 0 of AZD1222 vaccination.

CDR3 in DNA: TGCGCCAGCAGCTTGGGGGTGACAGGGGACACAGATACGCAGTATTTT. Translated, it gives CASSLGVTGDTDTQYF. The chain carries TRBV5-1 and TRBJ2-3, with TRBD1 matching 8 bases. The CDR3 loop spans 16 amino acids. V dropped 0 bases and J dropped 2; count of bases not matched to a gene: 5. The germline CDR1 and CDR2 sequences are SGHRS and YFSETQ.